This T cell receptor beta chain was observed in a study of T cell responses to AZD1222 COVID-19 vaccine. Study conclusions and caveats: After two AZD1222 doses, spike-specific TCR breadth and depth rose versus day 0.

Germline V gene sequence: CDR1 SGDLS, CDR2 YYNGEE. V trimming: 4 bases; J trimming: 5 bases; junction bases outside the gene matches: 7. This CDR3 is 14 amino acids long. In regard to this clone: Its specificity is unknown.

Data came from immunoSEQ multiplex PCR; TCRdb stores just in-frame clones and leaves some out. The top ten hold 5.1% of the sample, which has approximately 150,000 clones, 70% to 90% seen once. The gene calls are TRBV9 and TRBJ2-5, with 8 bases fitting TRBD2. This TCR derives from an adult in good health. The input for sequencing was peripheral blood, taken on day 0 of AZD1222 vaccination. The CDR3 nucleotides are TGTGCCAGCAGCCCCGCGGGACTAGGGGAGACCCAGTACTTC. It is translated as CASSPAGLGETQYF.